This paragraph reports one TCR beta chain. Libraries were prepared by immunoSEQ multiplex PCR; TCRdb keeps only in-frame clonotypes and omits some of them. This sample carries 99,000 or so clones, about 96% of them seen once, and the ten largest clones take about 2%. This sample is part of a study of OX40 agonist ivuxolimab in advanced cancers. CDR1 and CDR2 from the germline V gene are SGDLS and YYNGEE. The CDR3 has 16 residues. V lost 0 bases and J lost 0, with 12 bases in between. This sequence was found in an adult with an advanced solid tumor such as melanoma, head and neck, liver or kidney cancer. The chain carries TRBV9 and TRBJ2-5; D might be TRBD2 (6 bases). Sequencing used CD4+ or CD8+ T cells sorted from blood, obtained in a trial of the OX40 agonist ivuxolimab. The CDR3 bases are TGTGCCAGCAGCGTAGCGGGGGTGTCTAACCAAGAGACCCAGTACTTC. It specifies CASSVAGVSNQETQYF.